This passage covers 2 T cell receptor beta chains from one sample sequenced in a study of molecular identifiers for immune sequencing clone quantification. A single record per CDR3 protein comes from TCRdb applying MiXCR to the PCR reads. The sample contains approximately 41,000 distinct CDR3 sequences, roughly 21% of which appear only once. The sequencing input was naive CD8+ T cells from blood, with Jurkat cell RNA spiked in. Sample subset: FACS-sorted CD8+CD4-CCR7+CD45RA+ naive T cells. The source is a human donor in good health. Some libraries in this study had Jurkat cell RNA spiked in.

In nucleotides, the CDR3 is TGTGCCAGCAGCCTGATGACAGGGTATCTCCAAGAGACCCAGTACTTC. It codes for CASSLMTGYLQETQYF. J is TRBJ2-5 and V is TRBV7-9; 7 bases line up with TRBD1. In germline, CDR1 is SEHNR, CDR2 FQNEAQ (reference sequence). CDR3 length: 16 residues. Germline trimming cut 5 bases from V and 1 base from J; bases unmatched to any gene: 10.

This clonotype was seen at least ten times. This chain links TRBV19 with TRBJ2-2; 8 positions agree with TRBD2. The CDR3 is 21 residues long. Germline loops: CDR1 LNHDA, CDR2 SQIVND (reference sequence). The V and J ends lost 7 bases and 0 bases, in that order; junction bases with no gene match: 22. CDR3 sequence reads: CASTPRGAGVVGTANTGELFF. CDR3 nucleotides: TGTGCCAGTACCCCTCGAGGAGCGGGAGTTGTTGGAACGGCGAACACCGGGGAGCTGTTTTTT.